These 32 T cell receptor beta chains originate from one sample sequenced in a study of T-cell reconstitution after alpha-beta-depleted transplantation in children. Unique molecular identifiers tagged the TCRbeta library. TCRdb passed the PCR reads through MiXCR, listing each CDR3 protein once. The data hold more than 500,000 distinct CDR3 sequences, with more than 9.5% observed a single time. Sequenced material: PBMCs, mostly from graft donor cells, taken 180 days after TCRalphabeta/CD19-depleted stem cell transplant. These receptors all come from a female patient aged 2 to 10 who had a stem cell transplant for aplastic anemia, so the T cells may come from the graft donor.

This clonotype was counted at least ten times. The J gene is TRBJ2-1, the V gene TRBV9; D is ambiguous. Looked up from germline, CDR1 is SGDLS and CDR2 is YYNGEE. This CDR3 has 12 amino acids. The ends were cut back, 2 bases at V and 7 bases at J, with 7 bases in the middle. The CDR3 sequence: CASSVAGNEQFF. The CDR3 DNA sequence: TGTGCCAGCAGCGTCGCTGGGAATGAGCAGTTCTTC.

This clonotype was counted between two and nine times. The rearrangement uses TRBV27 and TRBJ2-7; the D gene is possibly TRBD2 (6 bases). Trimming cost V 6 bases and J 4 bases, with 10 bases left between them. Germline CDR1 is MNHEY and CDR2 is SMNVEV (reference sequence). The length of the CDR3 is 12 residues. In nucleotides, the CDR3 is TGTGCCAGCAGCCCCGCGGGGTACGAGCAGTACTTC. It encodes CASSPAGYEQYF.

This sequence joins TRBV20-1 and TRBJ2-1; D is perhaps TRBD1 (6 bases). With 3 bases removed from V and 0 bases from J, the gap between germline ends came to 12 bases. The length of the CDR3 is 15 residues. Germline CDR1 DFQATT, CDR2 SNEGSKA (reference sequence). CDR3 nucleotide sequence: TGCAGTGCTAGGGGGGCGAAATTCTCCTACAATGAGCAGTTCTTC. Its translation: CSARGAKFSYNEQFF.

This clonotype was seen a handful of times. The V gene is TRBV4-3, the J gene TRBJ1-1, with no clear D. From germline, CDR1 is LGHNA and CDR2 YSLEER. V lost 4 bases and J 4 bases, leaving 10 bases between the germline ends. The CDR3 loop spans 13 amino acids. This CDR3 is CASSLWAATEAFF. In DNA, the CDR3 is TGCGCCAGCAGCCTATGGGCGGCCACTGAAGCTTTCTTT.

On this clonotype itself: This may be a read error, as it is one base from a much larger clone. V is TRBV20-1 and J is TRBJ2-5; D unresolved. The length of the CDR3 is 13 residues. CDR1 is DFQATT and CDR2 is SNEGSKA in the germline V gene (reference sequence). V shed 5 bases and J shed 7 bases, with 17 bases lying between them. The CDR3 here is CSASPTHNATQYF. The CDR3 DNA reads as TGCAGTGCTTCCCCGACTCATAATGCGACCCAGTACTTC.

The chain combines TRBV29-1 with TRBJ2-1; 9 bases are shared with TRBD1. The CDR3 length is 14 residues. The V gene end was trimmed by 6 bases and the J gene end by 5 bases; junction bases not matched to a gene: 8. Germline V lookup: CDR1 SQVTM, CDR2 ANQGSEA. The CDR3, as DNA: TGCAGCGTGAAGGACAGGGGCCTAAACAATGAGCAGTTCTTC. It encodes CSVKDRGLNNEQFF.

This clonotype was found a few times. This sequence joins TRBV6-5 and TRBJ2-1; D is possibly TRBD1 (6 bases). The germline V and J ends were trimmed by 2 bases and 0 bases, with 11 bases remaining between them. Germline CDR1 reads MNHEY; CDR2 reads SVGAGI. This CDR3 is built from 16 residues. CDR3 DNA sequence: TGTGCCAGCAGTTACCCCCGGGACAACTCCTACAATGAGCAGTTCTTC. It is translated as CASSYPRDNSYNEQFF.

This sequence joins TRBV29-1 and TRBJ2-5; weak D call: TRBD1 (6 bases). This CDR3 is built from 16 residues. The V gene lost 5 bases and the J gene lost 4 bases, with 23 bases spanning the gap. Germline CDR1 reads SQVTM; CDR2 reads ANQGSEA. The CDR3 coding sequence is TGCAGCGTTTCCCGGTACAGGGCAGTTCAAGGAGAGACCCAGTACTTC. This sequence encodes CSVSRYRAVQGETQYF.

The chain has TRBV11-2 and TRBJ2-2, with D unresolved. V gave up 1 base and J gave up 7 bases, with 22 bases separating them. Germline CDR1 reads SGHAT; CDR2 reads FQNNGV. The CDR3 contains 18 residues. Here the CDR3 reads CASSLVHGLTNHHGELFF. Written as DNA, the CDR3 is TGTGCCAGCAGCTTAGTTCATGGGCTGACGAACCACCACGGGGAGCTGTTTTTT.

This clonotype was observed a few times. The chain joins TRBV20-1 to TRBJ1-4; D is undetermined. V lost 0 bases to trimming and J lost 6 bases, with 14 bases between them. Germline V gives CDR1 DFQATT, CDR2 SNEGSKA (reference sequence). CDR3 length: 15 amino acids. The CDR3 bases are TGCAGTGCTAGAGACTCCGGGCCTCTAGATGAAAAACTGTTTTTT. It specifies CSARDSGPLDEKLFF.

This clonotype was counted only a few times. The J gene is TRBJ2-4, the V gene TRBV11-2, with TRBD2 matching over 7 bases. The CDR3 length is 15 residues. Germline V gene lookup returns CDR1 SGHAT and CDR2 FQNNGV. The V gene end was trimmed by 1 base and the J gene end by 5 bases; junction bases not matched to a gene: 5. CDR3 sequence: CASSLGEGRQNIQYF. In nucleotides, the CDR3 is TGTGCCAGCAGCTTAGGGGAGGGAAGGCAAAACATTCAGTACTTC. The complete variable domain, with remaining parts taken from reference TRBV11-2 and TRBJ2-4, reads EAGVAQSPRYKIIEKRQSVAFWCNPISGHATLYWYQQILGQGPKLLIQFQNNGVVDDSQLPKDRFSAERLKGVDSTLKIQPAKLEDSAVYLCASSLGEGRQNIQYFGAGTRLSVL.

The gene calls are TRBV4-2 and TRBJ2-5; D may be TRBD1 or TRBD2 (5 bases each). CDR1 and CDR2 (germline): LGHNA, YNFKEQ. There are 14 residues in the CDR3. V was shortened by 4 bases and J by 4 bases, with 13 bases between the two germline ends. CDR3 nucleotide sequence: TGTGCCAGCAGCCCCGGGGCAGCCTCAGAGACCCAGTACTTC. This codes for CASSPGAASETQYF.

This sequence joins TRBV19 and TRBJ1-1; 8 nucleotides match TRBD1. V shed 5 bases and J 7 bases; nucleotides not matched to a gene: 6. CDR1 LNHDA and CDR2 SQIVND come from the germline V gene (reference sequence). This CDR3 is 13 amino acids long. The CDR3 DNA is TGTGCCAGTAGTGCGGACAGGGCTAATGAAGCTTTCTTT. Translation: CASSADRANEAFF. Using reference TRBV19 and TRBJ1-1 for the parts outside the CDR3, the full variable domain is DGGITQSPKYLFRKEGQNVTLSCEQNLNHDAMYWYRQDPGQGLRLIYYSQIVNDFQKGDIAEGYSVSREKKESFPLTVTSAQKNPTAFYLCASSADRANEAFFGQGTRLTVV.

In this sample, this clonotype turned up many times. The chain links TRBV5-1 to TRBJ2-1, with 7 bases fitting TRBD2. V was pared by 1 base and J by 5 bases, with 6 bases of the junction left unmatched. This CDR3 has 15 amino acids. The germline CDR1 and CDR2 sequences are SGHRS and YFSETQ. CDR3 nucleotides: TGCGCCAGCAGCTTGCTAGCGGAACTTAACAATGAGCAGTTCTTC. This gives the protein CASSLLAELNNEQFF.

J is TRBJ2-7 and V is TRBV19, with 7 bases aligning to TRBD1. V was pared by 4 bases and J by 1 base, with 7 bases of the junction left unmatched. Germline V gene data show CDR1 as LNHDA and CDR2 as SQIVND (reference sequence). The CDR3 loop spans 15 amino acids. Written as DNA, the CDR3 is TGTGCCAGTAGTACGGACAGGAGGCGGTCCTACGAGCAGTACTTC. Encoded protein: CASSTDRRRSYEQYF.

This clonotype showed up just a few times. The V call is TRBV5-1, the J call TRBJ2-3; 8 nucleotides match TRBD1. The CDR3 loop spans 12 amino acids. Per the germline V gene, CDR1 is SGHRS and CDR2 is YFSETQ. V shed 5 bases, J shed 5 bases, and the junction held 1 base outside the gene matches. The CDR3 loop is CASRQGVDTQYF. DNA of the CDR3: TGCGCCAGCAGACAGGGGGTAGATACGCAGTATTTT.

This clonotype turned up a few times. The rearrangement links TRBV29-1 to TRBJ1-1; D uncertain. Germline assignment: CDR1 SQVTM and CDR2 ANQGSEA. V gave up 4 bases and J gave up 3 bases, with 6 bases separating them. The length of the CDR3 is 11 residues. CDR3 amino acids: CSVGRHTEAFF. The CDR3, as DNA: TGCAGCGTTGGGAGACACACTGAAGCTTTCTTT.

The CDR3 sequence is CASSLWGLESGNTIYF. CDR3 nucleotides: TGTGCCAGCAGCTTGTGGGGACTTGAGTCTGGAAACACCATATATTTT. This chain uses TRBV5-6 with TRBJ1-3; D is possibly TRBD1 (5 bases). V was shortened by 1 base and J by 1 base, with 12 bases between the two germline ends. This CDR3 is 16 amino acids long. From germline, CDR1 is SGHDT and CDR2 YYEEEE.

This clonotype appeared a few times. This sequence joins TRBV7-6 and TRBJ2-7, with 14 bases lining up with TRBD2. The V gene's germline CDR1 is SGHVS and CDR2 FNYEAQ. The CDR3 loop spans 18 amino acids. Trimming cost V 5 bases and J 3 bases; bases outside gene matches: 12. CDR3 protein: CASSPSGLAGGIIYEQYF. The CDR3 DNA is TGTGCCAGCAGCCCGAGTGGACTAGCGGGAGGTATAATCTACGAGCAGTACTTC. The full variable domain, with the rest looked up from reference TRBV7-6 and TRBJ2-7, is GAGVSQSPRYKVTKRGQDVALRCDPISGHVSLYWYRQALGQGPEFLTYFNYEAQQDKSGLPNDRFSAERPEGSISTLTIQRTEQRDSAMYRCASSPSGLAGGIIYEQYFGPGTRLTVT.

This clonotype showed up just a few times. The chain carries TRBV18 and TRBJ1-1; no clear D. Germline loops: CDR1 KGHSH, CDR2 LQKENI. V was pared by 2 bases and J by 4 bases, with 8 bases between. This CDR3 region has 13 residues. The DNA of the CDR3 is TGTGCCAGCTCACCATCCACAAGCACTGAAGCTTTCTTT. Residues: CASSPSTSTEAFF. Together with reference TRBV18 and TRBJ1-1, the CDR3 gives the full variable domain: NAGVMQNPRHLVRRRGQEARLRCSPMKGHSHVYWYRQLPEEGLKFMVYLQKENIIDESGMPKERFSAEFPKEGPSILRIQQVVRGDSAAYFCASSPSTSTEAFFGQGTRLTVV.

This chain's CDR3 is CASSLTGSSSYEQYV. Written as DNA, the CDR3 is TGTGCCAGCAGCCTCACAGGGTCCAGCTCCTACGAGCAGTACGTC. The J gene is TRBJ2-7, the V gene TRBV5-5; D is perhaps TRBD1 (6 bases). This CDR3 has 15 amino acids. The germline V gene has CDR1 SGHKS and CDR2 YYEKEE (reference sequence). Trimming removed 4 bases from V and 0 bases from J, with 14 bases in between.

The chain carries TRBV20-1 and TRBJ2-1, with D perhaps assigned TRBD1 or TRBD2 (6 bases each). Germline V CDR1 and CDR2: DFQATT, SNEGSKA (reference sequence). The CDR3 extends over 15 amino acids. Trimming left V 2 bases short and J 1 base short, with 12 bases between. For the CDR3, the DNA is TGCAGTGCTAGACCCGGGGGACAATCCTACAATGAGCAGTTCTTC. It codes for CSARPGGQSYNEQFF.

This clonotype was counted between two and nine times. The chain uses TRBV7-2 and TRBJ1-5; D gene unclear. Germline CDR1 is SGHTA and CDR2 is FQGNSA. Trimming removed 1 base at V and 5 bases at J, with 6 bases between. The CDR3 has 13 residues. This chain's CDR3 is CASSLVFDQPQHF. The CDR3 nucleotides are TGTGCCAGCAGCTTAGTCTTCGATCAGCCCCAGCATTTT.

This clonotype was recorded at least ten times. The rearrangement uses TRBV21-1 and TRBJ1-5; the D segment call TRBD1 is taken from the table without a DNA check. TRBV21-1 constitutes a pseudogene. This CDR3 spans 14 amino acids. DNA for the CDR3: TGTGCCAGCAGCAAAGCGCCCCAGGGTCAGCCCCAGCATTTT. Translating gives CASSKAPQGQPQHF.

CDR3 DNA: TGCAGTGCTAGAAGTCAGGGGGCTACGGATGAGCAGTTCTTC. Amino acid sequence: CSARSQGATDEQFF. The chain uses TRBV20-1 and TRBJ2-1, with 8 bases lining up with TRBD1. This CDR3 region has 14 residues. V shed 2 bases, J shed 8 bases, and the junction held 8 bases outside the gene matches. CDR1 is DFQATT and CDR2 is SNEGSKA in the germline V gene (reference sequence).

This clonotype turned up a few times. In nucleotides, the CDR3 is TGTGCCAGCAGTTTACTGGCCCGAACCCACTACACCTTC. Translation gives CASSLLARTHYTF. This rearrangement joins TRBV12-3 or TRBV12-4 to TRBJ1-2, with D hard to call. The CDR3 totals 13 residues. The V end lost 2 bases, the J end lost 10 bases, and 14 bases lay between the germline ends.

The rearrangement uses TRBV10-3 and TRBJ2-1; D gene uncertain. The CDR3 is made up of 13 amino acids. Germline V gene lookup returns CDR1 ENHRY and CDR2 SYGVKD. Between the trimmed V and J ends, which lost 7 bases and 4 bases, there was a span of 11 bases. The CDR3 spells CAITSGQYNEQFF. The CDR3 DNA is TGTGCCATCACCTCCGGGCAGTACAATGAGCAGTTCTTC.

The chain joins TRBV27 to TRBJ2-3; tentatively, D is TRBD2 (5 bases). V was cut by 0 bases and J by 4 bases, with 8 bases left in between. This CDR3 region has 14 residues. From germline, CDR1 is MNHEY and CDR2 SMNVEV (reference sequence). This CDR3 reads CASSLSDSADTQYF. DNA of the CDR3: TGTGCCAGCAGTTTATCGGATAGCGCAGATACGCAGTATTTT.

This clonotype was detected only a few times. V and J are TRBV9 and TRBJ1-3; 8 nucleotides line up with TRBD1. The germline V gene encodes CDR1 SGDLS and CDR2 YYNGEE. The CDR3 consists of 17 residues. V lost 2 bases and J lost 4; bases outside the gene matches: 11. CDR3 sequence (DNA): TGTGCCAGCAGCGTGCTCGGGACAGGCCCCGGCGGAAACACCATATATTTT. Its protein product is CASSVLGTGPGGNTIYF. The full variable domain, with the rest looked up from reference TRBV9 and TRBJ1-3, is DSGVTQTPKHLITATGQRVTLRCSPRSGDLSVYWYQQSLDQGLQFLIQYYNGEERAKGNILERFSAQQFPDLHSELNLSSLELGDSALYFCASSVLGTGPGGNTIYFGEGSWLTVV.

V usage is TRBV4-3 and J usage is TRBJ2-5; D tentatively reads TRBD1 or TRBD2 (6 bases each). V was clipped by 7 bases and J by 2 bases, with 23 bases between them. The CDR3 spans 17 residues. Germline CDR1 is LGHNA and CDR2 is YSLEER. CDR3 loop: CASTTSLGGGGQETQYF. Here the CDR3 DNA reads TGCGCCAGCACCACAAGCCTGGGAGGAGGGGGTCAAGAGACCCAGTACTTC.

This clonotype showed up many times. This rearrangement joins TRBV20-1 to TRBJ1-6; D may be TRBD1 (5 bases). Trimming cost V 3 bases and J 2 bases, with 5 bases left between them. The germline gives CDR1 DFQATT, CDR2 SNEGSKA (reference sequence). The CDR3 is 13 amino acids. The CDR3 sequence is CSARDTYNSPLHF. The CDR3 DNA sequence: TGCAGTGCTAGGGACACCTATAATTCACCCCTCCACTTT.

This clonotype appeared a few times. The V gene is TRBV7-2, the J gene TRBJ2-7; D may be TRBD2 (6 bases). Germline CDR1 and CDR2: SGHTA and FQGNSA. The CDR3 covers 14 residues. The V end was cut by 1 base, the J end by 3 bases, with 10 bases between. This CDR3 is CASSLGAGIYEQYF. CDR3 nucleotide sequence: TGTGCCAGCAGCTTAGGGGCGGGGATCTACGAGCAGTACTTC.